This T cell receptor (beta chain) was retrieved from a study of blood T cell repertoires in COVID-19. Study as a whole: The cDNA or gDNA used as material had been derived from T cells, B-cell-depleted T cells, or PBMCs.

This CDR3 spans 18 amino acids. J lost 0 bases, V lost 3 bases, and 5 bases had no gene match. The germline V gene has CDR1 KGHSH and CDR2 LQKENI. Per the authors' pipeline: Amplifying reference gene primers gave estimates of nucleated cell counts. Using immunoSEQ multiplex PCR, the repertoire was profiled, and TCRdb retains in-frame clones only, with some absent. V, J and clone size were drawn from that table, and D and trimming were deduced from the DNA. Of fewer than 450,000 clones listed, over 80% are singletons. This chain links TRBV18 with TRBJ2-1; 13 nucleotides align to TRBD2. This receptor was taken from a woman between 45 and 65 years old with COVID-19, enrolled during active disease. Sequences were obtained from peripheral blood. This CDR3 reads CASSPGLAGISSYNEQFF. The CDR3 DNA is TGTGCCAGCTCACCGGGACTAGCGGGGATAAGCTCCTACAATGAGCAGTTCTTC.